The rows below give T cell receptor beta chains drawn from one sample of a study of blood T cell repertoires in COVID-19. Here immunoSEQ multiplex PCR was the method, and the copy in TCRdb shows in-frame clones only, minus some. The table lists 200,000 to 250,000 clones, more than 80% of them singletons. The sequenced sample consisted of PBMCs or T cells enriched from blood (not recorded which). These receptors were obtained from a man aged 40-49 years who had recovered from COVID-19. CDR3s include the opening cysteine and the closing phenylalanine or tryptophan. D genes are given only for firm matches. Not all rows give a size; the values are once, few, many and, for expanded clones, a class.

TRBJ2-1,TRBD2,-,15,TRBV9,CASSVSGTSYNEQFF,TGTGCCAGCAGCGTTAGCGGGACTTCCTACAATGAGCAGTTCTTC
TRBJ1-3,-,once,13,TRBV29-1,CSVAAGAGNTIYF,TGCAGCGTTGCGGCAGGGGCTGGAAACACCATATATTTT
TRBJ1-4,-,-,15,TRBV2,CASSALGRINEKLFF,TGTGCCAGCAGTGCATTGGGCAGAATTAATGAAAAACTGTTTTTT
TRBJ1-1,TRBD1,once,17,TRBV4-1,CASSEPPYRDRDTEAFF,TGCGCCAGCAGCGAACCCCCTTACCGGGACAGGGACACTGAAGCTTTCTTT
TRBJ2-7,TRBD2,few,14,TRBV30,CAWSYGSGAYEQYF,TGTGCCTGGAGTTACGGTAGCGGGGCCTACGAGCAGTACTTC
TRBJ1-5,-,-,15,TRBV5-1,CASSLEGQGNQPQHF,TGCGCCAGCAGCTTGGAGGGGCAGGGCAATCAGCCCCAGCATTTT
TRBJ1-5,-,-,13,TRBV30,CAWRRTVDQPQHF,TGTGCCTGGAGGCGGACAGTAGATCAGCCCCAGCATTTT
TRBJ1-1,-,-,13,TRBV15,CATSRTPNTEAFF,TGTGCCACCAGCAGGACACCCAACACTGAAGCTTTCTTT
TRBJ2-7,-,-,16,TRBV7-8,CASSLIVGGVSYEQYF,TGTGCCAGCAGCTTGATCGTTGGCGGGGTCTCCTACGAGCAGTACTTC
TRBJ1-4,-,-,14,TRBV7-9,CASSWSGANEKLFF,TGTGCCAGCAGCTGGTCAGGGGCTAATGAAAAACTGTTTTTT
TRBJ1-2,TRBD1,-,14,TRBV6-5,CASKIQGVDYGYTF,TGTGCCAGCAAGATACAGGGGGTGGACTATGGCTACACCTTC
TRBJ2-4,-,-,14,TRBV21-1,CASSKRLAKNIQYF,TGTGCCAGCAGCAAGCGGCTAGCCAAAAACATTCAGTACTTC
TRBJ1-5,-,few,15,TRBV5-4,CASSLDAQINQPQHF,TGTGCCAGCAGCTTGGATGCACAGATAAATCAGCCCCAGCATTTT
TRBJ2-7,-,few,13,TRBV15,CATSRDRVDEQYF,TGTGCCACCAGCAGAGATCGGGTCGACGAGCAGTACTTC
TRBJ2-3,-,-,16,TRBV7-9,CASSSLIGGGTDTQYF,TGTGCCAGCAGCTCCCTTATAGGCGGGGGCACAGATACGCAGTATTTT
TRBJ1-1,-,-,14,TRBV11-2,CASSLFSGGTEAFF,TGTGCCAGCAGCTTATTTTCAGGAGGCACTGAAGCTTTCTTT